Shown below are 23 T cell receptor beta chains from a single sample sequenced in a study of T-cell memory formation after mild COVID-19. TCRdb re-called the 5' RACE reads with MiXCR, one entry per CDR3 protein. This table holds about 110,000 distinct CDR3 sequences, 15% to 20% found once. Material: PBMCs or a T cell subset sorted from them (not recorded which). All receptors come from a man aged 18 to 30 who had mild COVID-19 (a few samples of this study predate the infection). Cell type and time point are not known.

This clonotype has more than one count but fewer than ten. The chain uses TRBV5-4 and TRBJ2-7; 10 nucleotides agree with TRBD1. The germline V gene has CDR1 SGHNT and CDR2 YYREEE (reference sequence). V lost 2 bases and J lost 6; bases outside the gene matches: 5. The CDR3 extends over 14 amino acids. The CDR3 bases are TGTGCCAGCAGCTTCCGGGACAGGGGTGCCGAGCAGTACTTC. This gives the protein CASSFRDRGAEQYF.

The chain couples TRBV4-1 to TRBJ1-1; D ambiguous. The CDR3 runs to 14 residues. Deletions cut 3 bases from V and 10 bases from J, with 18 bases between. CDR1 MGHRA and CDR2 YSYEKL come from the germline V gene. CDR3 nucleotides: TGCGCCAGCAGCCACCCCCCTGAAGGATACTTAGCTTTCTTT. It codes for CASSHPPEGYLAFF.

The J gene is TRBJ2-3, the V gene TRBV7-2, with TRBD1 matching over 7 bases. Germline-derived CDR1 and CDR2 are SGHTA and FQGNSA. The CDR3 runs to 14 residues. Germline trimming cut 5 bases from V and 3 bases from J; bases unmatched to any gene: 5. CDR3 in amino acids: CASSETGKTDTQYF. CDR3 bases: TGTGCCAGCAGCGAGACAGGGAAGACAGATACGCAGTATTTT.

The chain recombines TRBV24-1 with TRBJ2-3, with D perhaps matching TRBD2 (5 bases). CDR1 and CDR2 from the germline V gene are KGHDR and SFDVKD. This CDR3 is 15 amino acids long. V was pared by 6 bases and J by 2 bases, with 14 bases between. The CDR3 sequence is CATSRGGGPTDTQYF. In nucleotides, the CDR3 is TGTGCCACCAGTCGAGGAGGCGGACCCACAGATACGCAGTATTTT.

V is TRBV14 and J is TRBJ1-1; TRBD1 is a possible D gene (5 bases). CDR3 length: 14 residues. V lost 1 base and J 4 bases, leaving 10 bases between the germline ends. Germline assignment: CDR1 SGHDN and CDR2 FVKESK. The CDR3 nucleotides are TGTGCCAGCAGCCAAGTTTCAGGGTTCACTGAAGCTTTCTTT. Amino acid sequence: CASSQVSGFTEAFF.

This clonotype was recorded many times. The rearrangement uses TRBV11-2 and TRBJ2-3; unclear D gene. Germline loops: CDR1 SGHAT, CDR2 FQNNGV. V was shortened by 0 bases and J by 7 bases, with 8 bases between the two germline ends. This CDR3 is 13 amino acids long. The CDR3 coding sequence is TGTGCCAGCAGCTTAGATCGGCGAAATACGCAGTATTTT. Encoded protein: CASSLDRRNTQYF.

The CDR3 protein is CASSLAGTVTGELFF. The DNA of the CDR3 is TGTGCCAGCAGCTTAGCCGGGACAGTGACCGGGGAGCTGTTTTTT. The V call is TRBV7-2, the J call TRBJ2-2; 7 bases align to TRBD1. This CDR3 spans 15 amino acids. CDR1 SGHTA and CDR2 FQGNSA come from the germline V gene. The junction had 3 bases not matched to a gene; V was cut back by 0 bases and J by 5 bases.

The chain couples TRBV6-5 to TRBJ1-2, with TRBD1 matching over 7 bases. V shed 2 bases, J shed 9 bases, and the junction held 9 bases outside the gene matches. The germline gives CDR1 MNHEY, CDR2 SVGAGI. The CDR3 has 14 residues. CDR3 in DNA: TGTGCCAGCAGTTACGATCAGGGGGTTCAAAGCTACACCTTC. Protein: CASSYDQGVQSYTF.

The chain employs TRBV20-1 and TRBJ1-2; 7 nucleotides match TRBD1. Germline values: CDR1 DFQATT, CDR2 SNEGSKA (reference sequence). This CDR3 is 14 amino acids long. The J segment lost 4 bases and the V segment lost 2 bases, leaving 7 bases of the junction unmatched. The CDR3 sequence: CSARIRQGGYGYTF. The CDR3 DNA reads as TGCAGTGCTAGAATTAGACAGGGCGGCTATGGCTACACCTTC.

This rearrangement joins TRBV7-9 to TRBJ1-6; D not certain. Germline loops: CDR1 SEHNR, CDR2 FQNEAQ (reference sequence). The V gene lost 0 bases and the J gene lost 6 bases, with 6 bases spanning the gap. The CDR3 extends over 14 amino acids. The CDR3 DNA is TGTGCCAGCAGCTTAGCGCAGATTAATTCACCCCTCCACTTT. As protein: CASSLAQINSPLHF.

The J gene is TRBJ2-7, the V gene TRBV5-6; possibly TRBD1 for D (5 bases). CDR3 length: 14 residues. V was shortened by 0 bases and J by 5 bases, with 12 bases between the two germline ends. Germline CDR1 is SGHDT and CDR2 is YYEEEE. CDR3 coding DNA: TGTGCCAGCAGCTTGGCCGGCTCAGGGAACGAGCAGTACGTC. Protein sequence: CASSLAGSGNEQYV.

Concerning this clonotype itself: At one of its ends the junction is not consistent with the germline gene, which may arise from a read error. The chain combines TRBV5-1 with TRBJ2-5; 7 bases are shared with TRBD2. Germline-derived CDR1 and CDR2 are SGHRS and YFSETQ. CDR3 length: 15 residues. CDR3 bases: TGCTCCAGCAGCTTTGGCTCGACTAGCTATGAGACCCAGTACTTC. Residues: CSSSFGSTSYETQYF.

The sample holds a few counts of this clonotype. The chain combines TRBV20-1 with TRBJ2-1; D unresolved. Looked up from germline, CDR1 is DFQATT and CDR2 is SNEGSKA (reference sequence). V was clipped by 0 bases and J by 7 bases, with 13 bases between them. This CDR3 comprises 14 residues. The CDR3, as DNA: TGCAGTGCTAGAGATGGAAAGGGAAGAAATGAGCAGTTCTTC. This sequence encodes CSARDGKGRNEQFF.

The chain recombines TRBV5-1 with TRBJ1-6; D not resolved. Trimming pared 0 bases from V and 7 bases from J, leaving 8 bases between. The CDR3 runs 14 residues. Germline values: CDR1 SGHRS, CDR2 YFSETQ. CDR3 loop: CASSLVDGNSPLHF. The DNA for the CDR3 is TGCGCCAGCAGCTTGGTGGACGGCAATTCACCCCTCCACTTT.

This clonotype was recorded a few times. The V gene is TRBV15, the J gene TRBJ1-2; D unclear. This CDR3 region has 13 residues. In germline, CDR1 is LNHNV, CDR2 YYDKDF (reference sequence). V lost 0 bases to trimming and J lost 4 bases, with 6 bases between them. The CDR3 loop reads CATSRDESYGYTF. The DNA of the CDR3 is TGTGCCACCAGCAGAGATGAAAGCTATGGCTACACCTTC. The variable domain in full, completed from reference TRBV15 and TRBJ1-2, reads DAMVIQNPRYQVTQFGKPVTLSCSQTLNHNVMYWYQQKSSQAPKLLFHYYDKDFNNEADTPDNFQSRRPNTSFCFLDIRSPGLGDTAMYLCATSRDESYGYTFGSGTRLTVV.

This clonotype was recorded a few times. The chain links TRBV20-1 to TRBJ1-3; 7 positions match TRBD1. This CDR3 is 12 amino acids long. Germline CDR1 is DFQATT and CDR2 is SNEGSKA (reference sequence). The V and J ends lost 4 bases and 6 bases, in that order; junction bases with no gene match: 3. The CDR3 loop is CSATGGENTIYF. Written as DNA, the CDR3 is TGCAGTGCTACAGGGGGAGAAAACACCATATATTTT.

This clonotype was seen more than once but under ten times. The rearrangement uses TRBV5-1 and TRBJ1-4; D gene unclear. V was cut by 4 bases and J by 0 bases, with 13 bases left in between. Per the germline V gene, CDR1 is SGHRS and CDR2 is YFSETQ. This CDR3 is built from 16 residues. CDR3 residues: CASSGGGPSTNEKLFF. The CDR3 DNA reads TGCGCCAGCAGCGGCGGCGGGCCATCAACTAATGAAAAACTGTTTTTT. The entire variable domain, with the rest obtained from reference TRBV5-1 and TRBJ1-4, is as follows: KAGVTQTPRYLIKTRGQQVTLSCSPISGHRSVSWYQQTPGQGLQFLFEYFSETQRNKGNFPGRFSGRQFSNSRSEMNVSTLELGDSALYLCASSGGGPSTNEKLFFGSGTQLSVL.

This clonotype appeared a few times. The chain combines TRBV5-1 with TRBJ1-1; D not certain. Deletions cut 4 bases from V and 0 bases from J, with 16 bases between. Germline-derived CDR1 and CDR2 are SGHRS and YFSETQ. The CDR3 has 16 amino acids. CDR3 bases: TGCGCCAGCAGCCCTACCCGGTCCCATATGAACACTGAAGCTTTCTTT. Its translation is CASSPTRSHMNTEAFF.

There are many counts of this clonotype. This chain joins TRBV11-2 and TRBJ2-5, with a tentative D call TRBD2 (5 bases). The CDR3 is 14 residues long. Trimming shortened V by 5 bases and J by 5 bases, and 15 bases separated the two germline ends. Germline CDR1 reads SGHAT; CDR2 reads FQNNGV. Here the CDR3 reads CASSRAGGGETQYF. The CDR3 coding sequence is TGTGCCAGCAGCCGGGCGGGCGGTGGGGAGACCCAGTACTTC.

This clonotype was counted a single time. The CDR3 here is CSARRAGAHQSYEQYF. CDR3 in DNA: TGCAGTGCTAGACGGGCGGGGGCCCACCAATCCTACGAGCAGTACTTC. The chain combines TRBV20-1 with TRBJ2-7, with D possibly matching TRBD2 (7 bases). V shed 2 bases and J shed 1 base, with 18 bases lying between them. Germline assignment: CDR1 DFQATT and CDR2 SNEGSKA (reference sequence). The CDR3 consists of 16 residues.

The chain combines TRBV12-3 or TRBV12-4 with TRBJ2-4; D gene uncertain. CDR3 length equals 17 residues. V lost 6 bases, J lost 0 bases, and 18 bases lay in between. The CDR3 protein is CASSPPGARVAKNIQYF. The CDR3 DNA is TGTGCCAGCAGCCCTCCCGGAGCTCGGGTAGCCAAAAACATTCAGTACTTC.

The chain combines TRBV4-3 with TRBJ2-3; TRBD2 matches at 10 bases. The V gene's germline CDR1 is LGHNA and CDR2 YSLEER. The V gene end was trimmed by 4 bases and the J gene end by 5 bases; junction bases not matched to a gene: 6. The CDR3 has 15 residues. The CDR3 DNA reads as TGCGCCAGCAGCCTCACGCAGCGGGAGGGAGATACGCAGTATTTT. Translating it yields CASSLTQREGDTQYF.

This chain links TRBV5-1 with TRBJ2-5; 7 bases agree with TRBD1. Per the germline V gene, CDR1 is SGHRS and CDR2 is YFSETQ. There are 14 residues in the CDR3. V dropped 2 bases and J dropped 3; count of bases not matched to a gene: 4. CDR3 residues: CASSLGTVKETQYF. Written as DNA, the CDR3 is TGCGCCAGCAGCTTAGGGACAGTCAAAGAGACCCAGTACTTC.